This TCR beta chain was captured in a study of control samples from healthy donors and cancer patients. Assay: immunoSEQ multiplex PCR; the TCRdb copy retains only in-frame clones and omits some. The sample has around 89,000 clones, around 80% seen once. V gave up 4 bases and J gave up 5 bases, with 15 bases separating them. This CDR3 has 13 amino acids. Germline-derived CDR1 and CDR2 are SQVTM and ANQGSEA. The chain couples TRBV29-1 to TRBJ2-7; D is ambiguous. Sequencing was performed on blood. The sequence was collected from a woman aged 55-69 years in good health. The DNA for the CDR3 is TGCAGCGTTGTCGTGCCGGAAGGCAACGAGCAGTACTTC. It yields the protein CSVVVPEGNEQYF.